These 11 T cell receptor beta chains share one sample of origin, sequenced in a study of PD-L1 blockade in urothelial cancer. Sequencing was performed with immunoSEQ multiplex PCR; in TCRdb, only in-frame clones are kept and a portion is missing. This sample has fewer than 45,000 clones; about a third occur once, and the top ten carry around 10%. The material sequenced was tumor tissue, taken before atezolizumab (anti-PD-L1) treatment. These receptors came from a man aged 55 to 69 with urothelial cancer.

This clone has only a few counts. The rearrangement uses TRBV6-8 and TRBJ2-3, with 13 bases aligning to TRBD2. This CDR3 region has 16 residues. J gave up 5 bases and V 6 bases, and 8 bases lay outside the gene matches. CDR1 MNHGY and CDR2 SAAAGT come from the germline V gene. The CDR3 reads CASRTGLAGSGDTQYF. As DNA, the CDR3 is TGTGCCAGCAGGACGGGACTAGCGGGGTCAGGAGATACGCAGTATTTT.

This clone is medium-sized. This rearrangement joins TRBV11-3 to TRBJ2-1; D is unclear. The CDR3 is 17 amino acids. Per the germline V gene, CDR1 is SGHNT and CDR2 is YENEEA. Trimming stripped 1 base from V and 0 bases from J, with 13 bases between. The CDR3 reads CASSLVPGRSSYNEQFF. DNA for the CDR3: TGTGCCAGCAGCTTAGTACCCGGCCGGAGCTCCTACAATGAGCAGTTCTTC.

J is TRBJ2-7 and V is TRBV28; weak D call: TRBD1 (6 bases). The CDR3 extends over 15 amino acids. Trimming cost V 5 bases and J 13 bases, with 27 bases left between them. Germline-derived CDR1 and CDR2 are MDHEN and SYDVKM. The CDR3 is CASSPPPGHSPNTYF. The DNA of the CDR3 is TGTGCCAGCAGTCCCCCACCGGGACACTCACCCAACACCTACTTC.

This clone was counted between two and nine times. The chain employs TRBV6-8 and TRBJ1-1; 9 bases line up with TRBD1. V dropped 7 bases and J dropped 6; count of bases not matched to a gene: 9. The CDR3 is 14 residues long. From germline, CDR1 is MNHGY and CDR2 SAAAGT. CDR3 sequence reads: CASNLGQGIAEAFF. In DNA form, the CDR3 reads TGTGCCAGCAACCTGGGACAGGGTATCGCTGAAGCTTTCTTT.

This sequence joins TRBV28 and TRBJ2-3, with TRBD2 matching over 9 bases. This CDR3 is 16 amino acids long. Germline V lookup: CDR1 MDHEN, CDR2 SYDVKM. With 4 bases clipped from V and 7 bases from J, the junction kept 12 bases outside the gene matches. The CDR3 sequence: CASSSPGLAAPNTQYF. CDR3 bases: TGTGCCAGCAGTTCGCCGGGACTAGCCGCCCCAAATACGCAGTATTTT.

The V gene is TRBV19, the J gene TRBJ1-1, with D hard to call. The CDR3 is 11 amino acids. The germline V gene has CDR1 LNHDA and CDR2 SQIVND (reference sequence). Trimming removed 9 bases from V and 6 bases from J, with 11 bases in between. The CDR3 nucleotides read TGTGCCAGAATACGTCGTTCTGAAGCTTTCTTT. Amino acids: CARIRRSEAFF. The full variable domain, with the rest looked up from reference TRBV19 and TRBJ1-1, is DGGITQSPKYLFRKEGQNVTLSCEQNLNHDAMYWYRQDPGQGLRLIYYSQIVNDFQKGDIAEGYSVSREKKESFPLTVTSAQKNPTAFYLCARIRRSEAFFGQGTRLTVV.

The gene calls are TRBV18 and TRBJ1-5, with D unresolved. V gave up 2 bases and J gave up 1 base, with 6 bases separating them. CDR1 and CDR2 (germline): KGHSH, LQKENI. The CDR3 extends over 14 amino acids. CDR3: CASSPSGSNQPQHF. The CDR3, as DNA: TGTGCCAGCTCACCATCTGGCAGCAATCAGCCCCAGCATTTT. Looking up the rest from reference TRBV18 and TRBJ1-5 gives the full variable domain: NAGVMQNPRHLVRRRGQEARLRCSPMKGHSHVYWYRQLPEEGLKFMVYLQKENIIDESGMPKERFSAEFPKEGPSILRIQQVVRGDSAAYFCASSPSGSNQPQHFGDGTRLSIL.

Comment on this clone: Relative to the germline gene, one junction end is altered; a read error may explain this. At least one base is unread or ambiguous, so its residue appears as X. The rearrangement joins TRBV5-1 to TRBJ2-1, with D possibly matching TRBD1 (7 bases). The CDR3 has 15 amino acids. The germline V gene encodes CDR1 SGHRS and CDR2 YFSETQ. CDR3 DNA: TGCRCCAGCAGCCCAAGACAGGGAGGTATGAATGAGCAGTTCTTC. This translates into CXSSPRQGGMNEQFF.

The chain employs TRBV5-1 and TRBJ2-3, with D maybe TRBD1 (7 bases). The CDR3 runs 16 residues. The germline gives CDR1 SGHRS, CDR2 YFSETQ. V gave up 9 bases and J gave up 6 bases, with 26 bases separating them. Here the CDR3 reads CATAPRGTGEVDTQYF. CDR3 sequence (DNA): TGCGCCACCGCCCCTCGGGGCACAGGGGAGGTGGATACGCAGTATTTT.

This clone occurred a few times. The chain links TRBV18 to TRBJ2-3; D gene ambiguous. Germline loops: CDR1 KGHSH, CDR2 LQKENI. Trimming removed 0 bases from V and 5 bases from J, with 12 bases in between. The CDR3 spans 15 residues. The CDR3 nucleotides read TGTGCCAGCTCACCACCCCTCCGTGGGGAAGATACGCAGTATTTT. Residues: CASSPPLRGEDTQYF.

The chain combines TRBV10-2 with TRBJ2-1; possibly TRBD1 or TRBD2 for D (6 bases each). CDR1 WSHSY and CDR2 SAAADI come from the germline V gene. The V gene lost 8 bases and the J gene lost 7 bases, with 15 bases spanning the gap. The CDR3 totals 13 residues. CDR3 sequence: CASGGRPGNEQFF. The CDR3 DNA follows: TGCGCCAGCGGGGGGCGTCCAGGGAATGAGCAGTTCTTC.